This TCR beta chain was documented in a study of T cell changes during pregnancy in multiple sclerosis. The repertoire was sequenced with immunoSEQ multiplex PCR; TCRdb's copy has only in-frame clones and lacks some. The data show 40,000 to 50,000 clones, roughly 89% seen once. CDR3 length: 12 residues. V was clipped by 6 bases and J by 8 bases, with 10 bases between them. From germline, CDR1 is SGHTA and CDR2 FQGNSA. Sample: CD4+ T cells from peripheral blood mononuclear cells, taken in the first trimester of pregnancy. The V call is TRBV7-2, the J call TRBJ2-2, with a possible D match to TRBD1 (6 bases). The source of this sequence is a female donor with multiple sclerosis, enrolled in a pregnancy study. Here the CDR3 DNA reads TGTGCCAGCAGGCCCACAGGGGGGGAGCTGTTTTTT. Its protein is CASRPTGGELFF.